This T cell receptor beta chain was observed in a study of T cells after yellow fever vaccination. Study at large: When fractions had low cell numbers, they were prepared with SMART-Seq v4 Ultra Low Input.

Germline V CDR1 and CDR2: MGHDK, SYGVNS. CDR3 size: 14 residues. V lost 5 bases, J lost 4 bases, and 12 bases lay in between. The study, taken as a whole, reports: Some clonotypes were seen in both the CD4 and the CD8 compartments. These made up a small share and likely arose from convergent recombination. Post-booster repertoires contained most primary-vaccination clones again (96% CD4, around 89% CD8).

This clonotype was observed a few times. Antigen: not known. Template switching by 5'RACE produced TCR cDNA, adding a universal primer site and UMIs. Using its own MiXCR run on the 5' RACE reads, TCRdb lists one record per CDR3 protein. This table holds about 240,000 distinct CDR3 sequences, 6.9% found once. The sample in question was CD4+ T cells sorted from PBMCs, obtained 15 days after the yellow fever booster vaccination. This chain connects TRBV25-1 to TRBJ2-1; the D gene could be TRBD1 or TRBD2 (5 bases each). The receptor comes from a man aged 25 to 40 who received the YFV17D yellow fever vaccine. DNA for the CDR3: TGTGCCAGCAGTATCTGGGGGTCATACAATGAGCAGTTCTTC. Amino acids: CASSIWGSYNEQFF.